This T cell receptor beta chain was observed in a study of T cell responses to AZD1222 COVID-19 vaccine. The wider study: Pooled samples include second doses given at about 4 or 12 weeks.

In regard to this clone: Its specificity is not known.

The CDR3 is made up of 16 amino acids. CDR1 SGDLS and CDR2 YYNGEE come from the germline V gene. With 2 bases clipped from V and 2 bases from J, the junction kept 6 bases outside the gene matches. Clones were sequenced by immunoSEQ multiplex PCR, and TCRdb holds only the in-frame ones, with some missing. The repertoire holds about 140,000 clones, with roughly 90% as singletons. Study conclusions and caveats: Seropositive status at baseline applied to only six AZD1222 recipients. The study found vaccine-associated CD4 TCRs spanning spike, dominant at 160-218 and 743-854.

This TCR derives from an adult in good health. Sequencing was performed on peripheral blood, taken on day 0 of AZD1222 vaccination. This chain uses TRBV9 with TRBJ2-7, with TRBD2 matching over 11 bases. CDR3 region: CASSVTGTSGPYEQYF. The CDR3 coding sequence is TGTGCCAGCAGCGTTACCGGGACTAGCGGCCCCTACGAGCAGTACTTC.